Shown below are 17 T cell receptor beta chains from a single sample sequenced in a study of T cell repertoires in cytomegalovirus infection. TCRdb re-analysed the reads in MiXCR, keeping a single row per CDR3 protein. Of approximately 100,000 distinct CDR3 sequences in the sample, 29% were seen once. Their antigens are not known. Sequenced material: CD8+ T cells from cultured PBMCs, taken from culture after CMV antigen stimulation. These receptors all come from a human donor in good health (CMV status not recorded). Some clones in this sample may be carry-over from other donors' samples.

Only a few counts were recorded for this clonotype. V usage is TRBV7-6 and J usage is TRBJ2-1; 9 nucleotides line up with TRBD1. This CDR3 has 14 residues. The V and J ends lost 0 bases and 8 bases, in that order; junction bases with no gene match: 2. The germline CDR1 and CDR2 sequences are SGHVS and FNYEAQ. The CDR3: CASSLAGQGYEQFF. The CDR3 nucleotides are TGTGCCAGCAGCTTAGCGGGACAGGGATATGAGCAGTTCTTC.

This clonotype was counted at least ten times. CDR3 in DNA: TGTGCCAGCAGCCCGGCTCTTTCGAGGGAGGGCGGGGAGCTGTTTTTT. Translated, it gives CASSPALSREGGELFF. The chain combines TRBV7-6 with TRBJ2-2; 7 bases align to TRBD2. There are 16 residues in the CDR3. J gave up 7 bases and V 5 bases, and 13 bases lay outside the gene matches. From germline, CDR1 is SGHVS and CDR2 FNYEAQ.

The J gene is TRBJ2-5, the V gene TRBV6-1; TRBD2 might be the D (5 bases). CDR3 length: 14 residues. V was trimmed by 5 bases and J by 3 bases, leaving 13 bases between them. The V gene's germline CDR1 is MNHNS and CDR2 SASEGT. The CDR3 loop reads CASSSIALKETQYF. The CDR3 DNA follows: TGTGCCAGCAGTTCGATAGCGTTGAAAGAGACCCAGTACTTC.

This chain uses TRBV27 with TRBJ1-1; 8 nucleotides agree with TRBD1. Trimming removed 4 bases from V and 1 base from J; junction bases left unmatched: 2. CDR1 is MNHEY and CDR2 is SMNVEV in the germline V gene (reference sequence). The length of the CDR3 is 14 residues. The CDR3 DNA follows: TGTGCCAGCAGTTCAGGGGGCCCGAACACTGAAGCTTTCTTT. Protein sequence: CASSSGGPNTEAFF.

This clonotype was recorded a few times. The chain has TRBV6-6 and TRBJ2-2, with TRBD2 as a possible D gene (7 bases). The V gene's germline CDR1 is MNHNY and CDR2 SVGAGI (reference sequence). This CDR3 spans 14 amino acids. Trimming removed 11 bases at V and 1 base at J, with 14 bases between. The CDR3 reads CAVGGPLNTGELFF. As DNA, the CDR3 is TGTGCCGTGGGGGGGCCCCTGAACACCGGGGAGCTGTTTTTT.

This clonotype was detected only a few times. V usage is TRBV27 and J usage is TRBJ2-2; D is unresolved. CDR1 is MNHEY and CDR2 is SMNVEV in the germline V gene (reference sequence). CDR3 length: 13 amino acids. Deletions cut 4 bases from V and 1 base from J, with 4 bases between. In DNA, the CDR3 is TGTGCCAGCAGTTCAAAGAACACCGGGGAGCTGTTTTTT. Its translation: CASSSKNTGELFF.

The chain is built from TRBV4-1 and TRBJ1-3, with D tentatively TRBD1 (5 bases). Trimming removed 0 bases at V and 4 bases at J, with 10 bases between. This CDR3 contains 15 residues. From germline, CDR1 is MGHRA and CDR2 YSYEKL. Here the CDR3 reads CASSQDPGMGNTIYF. CDR3 sequence (DNA): TGCGCCAGCAGCCAAGACCCAGGGATGGGAAACACCATATATTTT.

This sequence joins TRBV19 and TRBJ2-1, with no clear D. Trimming removed 3 bases at V and 7 bases at J, with 10 bases between. The CDR3 has 13 residues. Germline-derived CDR1 and CDR2 are LNHDA and SQIVND (reference sequence). CDR3 amino acids: CASSIDARNEQFF. The CDR3 DNA reads as TGTGCCAGTAGTATTGACGCCCGGAATGAGCAGTTCTTC.

This clonotype was counted at least ten times. This rearrangement joins TRBV27 to TRBJ2-1, with 10 nucleotides matching TRBD2. The CDR3 extends over 16 amino acids. The V gene's germline CDR1 is MNHEY and CDR2 SMNVEV (reference sequence). The V and J ends lost 5 bases and 0 bases, in that order; junction bases with no gene match: 4. The CDR3: CASSALAGASYNEQFF. CDR3 nucleotide sequence: TGTGCCAGCAGTGCTCTAGCGGGGGCCTCCTACAATGAGCAGTTCTTC.

This clonotype was recorded only once. The chain employs TRBV13 and TRBJ2-7; TRBD1 agrees at 9 bases. Germline lookup yields CDR1 PRHDT and CDR2 FYEKMQ (reference sequence). This CDR3 is 16 amino acids long. With 5 bases clipped from V and 1 base from J, the junction kept 9 bases outside the gene matches. Here the CDR3 DNA reads TGTGCCAGCAGCGACGCCGGGACAGGGTGGTCCTACGAGCAGTACTTC. Protein product: CASSDAGTGWSYEQYF.

This clonotype was observed at least ten times. V and J are TRBV4-1 and TRBJ1-3, with unresolved D. V was shortened by 6 bases and J by 0 bases, with 12 bases between the two germline ends. The CDR3 length is 15 residues. Germline CDR1 and CDR2: MGHRA and YSYEKL. DNA of the CDR3: TGCGCCAGCAGTCCAAGATCATACTCTGGAAACACCATATATTTT. Translating it yields CASSPRSYSGNTIYF.

This clonotype showed up many times. This chain links TRBV12-3 or TRBV12-4 with TRBJ1-2, with D hard to call. This CDR3 is built from 13 residues. V dropped 2 bases and J dropped 0 bases, with 4 bases sitting between them. This CDR3 reads CASSLPANYGYTF. CDR3 DNA: TGTGCCAGCAGTTTACCCGCTAACTATGGCTACACCTTC.

The table lists this clonotype with a few counts. In DNA form, the CDR3 reads TGTGCCAGCAGCTGGACGGGAGATACGCAGTATTTT. Translation gives CASSWTGDTQYF. The chain couples TRBV5-4 to TRBJ2-3; D call uncertain. CDR1 is SGHNT, CDR2 YYREEE, per germline (reference sequence). Trimming took off 3 bases at V and 5 bases at J, with 7 bases between the two ends. The CDR3 runs to 12 residues.

This clonotype was seen repeatedly, ten times or more. The chain carries TRBV28 and TRBJ1-5; D remains unclear. V gave up 10 bases and J gave up 4 bases, with 20 bases separating them. The germline gives CDR1 MDHEN, CDR2 SYDVKM. This CDR3 spans 15 amino acids. This CDR3 is CATLKVGAGNQPQHF. CDR3 DNA sequence: TGTGCCACCCTGAAAGTCGGCGCGGGAAATCAGCCCCAGCATTTT. Combining the CDR3 with reference TRBV28 and TRBJ1-5 gives the whole variable domain DVKVTQSSRYLVKRTGEKVFLECVQDMDHENMFWYRQDPGLGLRLIYFSYDVKMKEKGDIPEGYSVSREKKERFSLILESASTNQTSMYLCATLKVGAGNQPQHFGDGTRLSIL.

This chain links TRBV19 with TRBJ1-1; perhaps TRBD1 as D (5 bases). V gave up 4 bases and J gave up 4 bases, with 10 bases separating them. The CDR3 is 13 residues long. CDR1 LNHDA and CDR2 SQIVND come from the germline V gene (reference sequence). CDR3 protein: CASSTGTATEAFF. In nucleotides, the CDR3 is TGTGCCAGTAGTACGGGGACGGCCACTGAAGCTTTCTTT.

The rearrangement links TRBV27 to TRBJ1-1; 9 bases are a match to TRBD1. Trimming cost V 5 bases and J 5 bases; bases outside gene matches: 9. The CDR3 is 15 residues long. Per the germline V gene, CDR1 is MNHEY and CDR2 is SMNVEV (reference sequence). The CDR3, as DNA: TGTGCCAGCAGTACCGGGACAGGGTGGTGGACTGAAGCTTTCTTT. It is translated as CASSTGTGWWTEAFF.

In this sample, this clonotype turned up a few times. This chain uses TRBV19 with TRBJ2-1; TRBD1 might be the D (6 bases). Germline CDR1 reads LNHDA; CDR2 reads SQIVND (reference sequence). The CDR3 contains 15 residues. The ends were cut back, 0 bases at V and 1 base at J, with 7 bases in the middle. CDR3 nucleotides: TGTGCCAGTAGTATAGACCAGGGGTCCTACAATGAGCAGTTCTTC. This gives the protein CASSIDQGSYNEQFF. Full variable domain (rest looked up from reference TRBV19 and TRBJ2-1): DGGITQSPKYLFRKEGQNVTLSCEQNLNHDAMYWYRQDPGQGLRLIYYSQIVNDFQKGDIAEGYSVSREKKESFPLTVTSAQKNPTAFYLCASSIDQGSYNEQFFGPGTRLTVL.